This TCR beta chain is from a study of HIV-infected patients and healthy controls. cDNA was made from 500 ng RNA using alpha and beta constant primers. Alpha and beta chain libraries were made separately by chain-specific third strand synthesis with multiplexing indices. Ligation attached cDNA to a 5' RACE adapter that carried a random hexamer and SP2 site. TCRdb called the 5' RACE reads again in MiXCR, with one record for every CDR3 protein. This table has 13,000 or so distinct CDR3 sequences, about a tenth appearing once. The CDR3 contains 14 residues. Trimming removed 6 bases from V and 3 bases from J; junction bases left unmatched: 4. Germline loops: CDR1 SNHLY, CDR2 FYNNEI. The repertoire came from unfractionated whole blood and reflected all unsorted peripheral T cells. Turning to this clonotype: Its specificity is unknown.

General observations from the study: In healthy controls, MAIT alpha CDR3s were common; in HIV+ repertoires, severely depleted.

The sequencing sample was made of blood. The chain links TRBV2 to TRBJ1-5; 8 bases agree with TRBD1. This receptor was identified in an adult in good health. In DNA, the CDR3 is TGTGCCAGCAGCGGACAGGGACTCAATCAGCCCCAGCATTTT. As protein: CASSGQGLNQPQHF.